The 21 T cell receptor beta chains reported below all come from one sample, sequenced in a study of long-term antiretroviral therapy in people with HIV. An immunoSEQ assay, version v3.0, was performed at survey level. The table came from immunoSEQ multiplex PCR; TCRdb's copy has only in-frame clones and leaves some out. Of roughly 25,000 clones in the sample, around 77% were seen once. Sample: unsorted PBMCs, taken 2.1 years after starting antiretroviral therapy. Source of these receptors: a man younger than 40 with HIV.

V is TRBV15 and J is TRBJ2-1; weak D call: TRBD1 (5 bases). The CDR3 consists of 14 residues. CDR1 and CDR2 from the germline V gene are LNHNV and YYDKDF (reference sequence). The V and J ends lost 0 bases and 4 bases respectively, with 7 bases between them. The CDR3 nucleotides read TGTGCCACCAGCAGAGATGGGGCATACAATGAGCAGTTCTTC. Translation: CATSRDGAYNEQFF.

V gene TRBV28 combines with J gene TRBJ1-6, with 11 bases matching TRBD1. J gave up 14 bases and V 6 bases, and 6 bases lay outside the gene matches. The germline CDR1 and CDR2 sequences are MDHEN and SYDVKM. The CDR3 loop spans 13 amino acids. The CDR3 is CASRRTGGPSLHF. Here the CDR3 DNA reads TGTGCCAGCAGGCGGACAGGGGGCCCTTCCCTCCACTTT.

The chain uses TRBV19 and TRBJ2-7, with TRBD2 matching over 12 bases. CDR3 length: 14 residues. J lost 6 bases, V lost 3 bases, and 3 bases had no gene match. CDR1 and CDR2 from the germline V gene are LNHDA and SQIVND (reference sequence). DNA for the CDR3: TGTGCCAGTAGTATCTCACTAGCGGGAGGCGAGCAGTACTTC. It yields the protein CASSISLAGGEQYF.

The chain combines TRBV29-1 with TRBJ1-1; D unclear. This CDR3 region has 15 residues. V was pared by 6 bases and J by 0 bases, with 17 bases between. From germline, CDR1 is SQVTM and CDR2 ANQGSEA. CDR3 in DNA: TGCAGCGTGGCCACGGGGTGGGGAATGAACACTGAAGCTTTCTTT. It translates to CSVATGWGMNTEAFF.

This chain joins TRBV9 and TRBJ2-7; 9 bases map to TRBD1. Germline loops: CDR1 SGDLS, CDR2 YYNGEE. This CDR3 spans 14 amino acids. The V and J ends lost 3 bases and 2 bases, in that order; junction bases with no gene match: 3. The CDR3 region is CASSADRGTYEQYF. The CDR3 DNA reads as TGTGCCAGCAGCGCGGACAGGGGTACCTACGAGCAGTACTTC.

The rearrangement joins TRBV27 to TRBJ2-4; 10 nucleotides match TRBD1. With V trimmed by 2 bases and J by 3 bases, 4 bases remained unmatched. The CDR3 spans 16 residues. The germline V gene encodes CDR1 MNHEY and CDR2 SMNVEV (reference sequence). The DNA for the CDR3 is TGTGCCAGCAGTTTAAGGGGACAGGGGTACAAAAACATTCAGTACTTC. Amino acid sequence: CASSLRGQGYKNIQYF.

The chain combines TRBV27 with TRBJ2-1; 7 bases fit TRBD2. With V trimmed by 3 bases and J by 0 bases, 14 bases remained unmatched. CDR1 MNHEY and CDR2 SMNVEV come from the germline V gene (reference sequence). The length of the CDR3 is 19 residues. CDR3 bases: TGTGCCAGCAGTTTGAAACCAGCGGGGCTACGAAGCTCCTACAATGAGCAGTTCTTC. It is translated as CASSLKPAGLRSSYNEQFF.

This sequence joins TRBV6-5 and TRBJ1-1; the D is unclear. The CDR3 contains 14 residues. Germline values: CDR1 MNHEY, CDR2 SVGAGI. V was trimmed by 5 bases and J by 4 bases, leaving 14 bases between them. The chain's CDR3 is CASSRRRVGTEAFF. The CDR3 coding sequence is TGTGCCAGCAGTAGAAGGAGGGTCGGCACTGAAGCTTTCTTT.

The V call is TRBV5-1, the J call TRBJ2-3; 9 bases are shared with TRBD1. V was pared by 6 bases and J by 1 base, with 6 bases of the junction left unmatched. Germline CDR1 reads SGHRS; CDR2 reads YFSETQ. CDR3 size: 15 residues. CDR3 in amino acids: CASTLTGGGTDTQYF. CDR3 in DNA: TGCGCCAGCACCCTCACAGGGGGCGGCACAGATACGCAGTATTTT. Full variable domain (outside the CDR3, taken from reference TRBV5-1 and TRBJ2-3): KAGVTQTPRYLIKTRGQQVTLSCSPISGHRSVSWYQQTPGQGLQFLFEYFSETQRNKGNFPGRFSGRQFSNSRSEMNVSTLELGDSALYLCASTLTGGGTDTQYFGPGTRLTVL.

V and J are TRBV15 and TRBJ2-7; TRBD1 aligns across 8 bases. Germline CDR1 reads LNHNV; CDR2 reads YYDKDF (reference sequence). The trim removed 5 bases at V and 2 bases at J, leaving 5 bases unmatched. This CDR3 spans 14 amino acids. DNA for the CDR3: TGTGCCACCAGCTTGGGACAGGAGACCTACGAGCAGTACTTC. Amino acid sequence: CATSLGQETYEQYF. Complete variable domain (other parts from reference TRBV15 and TRBJ2-7): DAMVIQNPRYQVTQFGKPVTLSCSQTLNHNVMYWYQQKSSQAPKLLFHYYDKDFNNEADTPDNFQSRRPNTSFCFLDIRSPGLGDTAMYLCATSLGQETYEQYFGPGTRLTVT.

V is TRBV5-1 and J is TRBJ2-5; D may correspond to TRBD1 or TRBD2 (5 bases each). Germline V gene sequence: CDR1 SGHRS, CDR2 YFSETQ. The V gene lost 0 bases and the J gene lost 7 bases, with 10 bases spanning the gap. The CDR3 contains 13 residues. The CDR3 nucleotides read TGCGCCAGCAGCTTGGATGGGGGTGGGACCCAGTACTTC. Amino acid sequence: CASSLDGGGTQYF.

The chain is built from TRBV6-5 and TRBJ2-5, with TRBD2 identical over 7 bases. Germline values: CDR1 MNHEY, CDR2 SVGAGI. V shed 6 bases and J 5 bases; nucleotides not matched to a gene: 12. The CDR3 loop spans 15 amino acids. The CDR3 bases are TGTGCCAGCAGCCTCTCCGGGACTATGGGTGAGACCCAGTACTTC. Protein sequence: CASSLSGTMGETQYF.

The V and J genes are TRBV9 and TRBJ2-7; 10 nucleotides align to TRBD1. The CDR3 is made up of 14 amino acids. J gave up 3 bases and V 3 bases, and 3 bases lay outside the gene matches. In germline, CDR1 is SGDLS, CDR2 YYNGEE. The CDR3: CASSGRDRGYEQYF. CDR3 nucleotide sequence: TGTGCCAGCAGCGGCCGGGACAGGGGCTACGAGCAGTACTTC.

J is TRBJ2-7 and V is TRBV30, with D maybe TRBD2 (5 bases). Germline values: CDR1 GTSNPN, CDR2 SVGIG (reference sequence). V dropped 2 bases and J dropped 5 bases, with 7 bases sitting between them. The CDR3 has 11 amino acids. This chain's CDR3 is CAWSKRDEQYF. DNA of the CDR3: TGTGCCTGGAGTAAGAGGGACGAGCAGTACTTC.

The chain joins TRBV5-4 to TRBJ2-5; tentatively, D is TRBD1 (6 bases). This CDR3 is 15 amino acids long. CDR1 SGHNT and CDR2 YYREEE come from the germline V gene (reference sequence). Trimming took off 0 bases at V and 2 bases at J, with 11 bases between the two ends. CDR3 region: CASSLASGAQETQYF. In DNA form, the CDR3 reads TGTGCCAGCAGCTTGGCCTCAGGGGCACAAGAGACCCAGTACTTC.

This chain uses TRBV30 with TRBJ2-5; TRBD1 agrees at 9 bases. From germline, CDR1 is GTSNPN and CDR2 SVGIG (reference sequence). The CDR3 is 12 residues long. The J segment lost 5 bases and the V segment lost 5 bases, leaving 3 bases of the junction unmatched. The CDR3 DNA reads as TGTGCCTGGGGGACAGGGATGGAGACCCAGTACTTC. It codes for CAWGTGMETQYF.

The chain joins TRBV6-6 to TRBJ1-2, with 7 bases aligning to TRBD1. The CDR3 consists of 14 residues. The trim removed 6 bases at V and 4 bases at J, leaving 8 bases unmatched. Germline V gives CDR1 MNHNY, CDR2 SVGAGI (reference sequence). CDR3 sequence: CASSTRTGPYGYTF. In nucleotides, the CDR3 is TGTGCCAGCAGCACCAGGACAGGACCCTATGGCTACACCTTC.

The chain carries TRBV28 and TRBJ2-7; D ambiguous. Trimming cost V 3 bases and J 2 bases, with 11 bases left between them. From germline, CDR1 is MDHEN and CDR2 SYDVKM. There are 14 residues in the CDR3. The CDR3 here is CASSLMGYPYEQYF. CDR3 bases: TGTGCCAGCAGTTTGATGGGATATCCCTACGAGCAGTACTTC.

The J gene is TRBJ1-6, the V gene TRBV28; the match to TRBD1 covers 7 bases. Trimming removed 7 bases from V and 8 bases from J; junction bases left unmatched: 5. The germline V gene has CDR1 MDHEN and CDR2 SYDVKM. The CDR3 extends over 13 amino acids. As DNA, the CDR3 is TGTGCCAGCACGACAGGGATAGATTCACCCCTCCACTTT. Amino acids: CASTTGIDSPLHF.

The chain joins TRBV30 to TRBJ1-4, with 7 bases fitting TRBD1. Germline CDR1 and CDR2: GTSNPN and SVGIG (reference sequence). This CDR3 is built from 13 residues. V trimming: 2 bases; J trimming: 7 bases; junction bases outside the gene matches: 4. The CDR3 DNA is TGTGCCTGGAGTCTAACAGGGGTTGAAAAACTGTTTTTT. Its translation: CAWSLTGVEKLFF.

The chain is built from TRBV6-5 and TRBJ1-5; a possible D gene is TRBD1 (5 bases). Germline values: CDR1 MNHEY, CDR2 SVGAGI. V was pared by 2 bases and J by 2 bases, with 10 bases between. CDR3 length: 15 amino acids. CDR3 region: CASSYDGAGNQPQHF. CDR3 sequence (DNA): TGTGCCAGCAGTTACGACGGGGCTGGCAATCAGCCCCAGCATTTT.